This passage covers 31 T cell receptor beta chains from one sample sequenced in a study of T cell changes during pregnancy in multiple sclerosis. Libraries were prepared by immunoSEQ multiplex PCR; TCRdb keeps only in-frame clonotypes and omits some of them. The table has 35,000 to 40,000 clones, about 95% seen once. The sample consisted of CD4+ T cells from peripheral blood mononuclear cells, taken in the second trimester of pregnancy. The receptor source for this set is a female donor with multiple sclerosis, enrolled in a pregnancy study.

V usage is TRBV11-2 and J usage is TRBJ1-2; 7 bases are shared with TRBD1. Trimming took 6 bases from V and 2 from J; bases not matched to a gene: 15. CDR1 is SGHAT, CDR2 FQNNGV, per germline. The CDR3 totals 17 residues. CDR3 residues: CASRLYRGPAQNYGYTF. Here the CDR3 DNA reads TGTGCCAGCAGACTCTACAGGGGTCCTGCCCAGAACTATGGCTACACCTTC.

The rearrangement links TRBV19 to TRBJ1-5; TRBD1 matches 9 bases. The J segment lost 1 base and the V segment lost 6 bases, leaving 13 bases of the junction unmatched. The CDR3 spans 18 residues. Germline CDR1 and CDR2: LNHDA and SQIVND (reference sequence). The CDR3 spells CASRSGTGRLLSNQPQHF. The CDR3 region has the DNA TGTGCCAGTAGATCCGGGACAGGGAGGTTGTTGAGCAATCAGCCCCAGCATTTT.

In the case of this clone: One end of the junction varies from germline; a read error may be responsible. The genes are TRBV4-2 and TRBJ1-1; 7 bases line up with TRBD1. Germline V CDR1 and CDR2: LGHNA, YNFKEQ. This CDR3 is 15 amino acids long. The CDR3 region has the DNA TGTGCCAGCAGCGAAGACAGGGATTGGGACACTGAAGCTTTCTTT. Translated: CASSEDRDWDTEAFF.

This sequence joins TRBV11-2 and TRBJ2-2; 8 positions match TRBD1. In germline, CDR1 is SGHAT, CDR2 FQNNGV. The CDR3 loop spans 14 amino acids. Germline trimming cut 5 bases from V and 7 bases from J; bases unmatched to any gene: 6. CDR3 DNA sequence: TGTGCCAGCAGCCGTGGACAGGGTATCGGGGAGCTGTTTTTT. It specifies CASSRGQGIGELFF. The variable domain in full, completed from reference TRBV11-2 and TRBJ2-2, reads EAGVAQSPRYKIIEKRQSVAFWCNPISGHATLYWYQQILGQGPKLLIQFQNNGVVDDSQLPKDRFSAERLKGVDSTLKIQPAKLEDSAVYLCASSRGQGIGELFFGEGSRLTVL.

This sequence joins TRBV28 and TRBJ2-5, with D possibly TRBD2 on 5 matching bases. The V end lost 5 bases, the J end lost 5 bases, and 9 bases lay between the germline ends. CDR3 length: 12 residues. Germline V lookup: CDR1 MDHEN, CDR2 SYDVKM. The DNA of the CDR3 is TGTGCCAGCAGTCCGAGGGAGGAGACCCAGTACTTC. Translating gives CASSPREETQYF.

CDR3 residues: CASSFFVGQPQHF. DNA for the CDR3: TGTGCCAGCAGTTTTTTTGTCGGTCAGCCCCAGCATTTT. The V gene is TRBV27, the J gene TRBJ1-5; D is undetermined. Germline loops: CDR1 MNHEY, CDR2 SMNVEV (reference sequence). The CDR3 is 13 residues long. Trimming left V 3 bases short and J 6 bases short, with 9 bases between.

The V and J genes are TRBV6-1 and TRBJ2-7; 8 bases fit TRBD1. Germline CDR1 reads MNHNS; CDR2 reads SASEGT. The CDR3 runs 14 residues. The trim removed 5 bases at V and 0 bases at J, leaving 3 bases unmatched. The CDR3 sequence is CASSWTGISYEQYF. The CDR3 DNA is TGTGCCAGCAGTTGGACAGGGATCTCCTACGAGCAGTACTTC.

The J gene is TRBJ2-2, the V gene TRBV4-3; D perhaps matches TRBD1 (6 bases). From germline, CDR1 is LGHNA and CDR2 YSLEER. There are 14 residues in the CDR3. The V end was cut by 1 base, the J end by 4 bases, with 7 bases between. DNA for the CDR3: TGCGCCAGCAGCCAAGTCAGGGGCACCGGGGAGCTGTTTTTT. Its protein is CASSQVRGTGELFF.

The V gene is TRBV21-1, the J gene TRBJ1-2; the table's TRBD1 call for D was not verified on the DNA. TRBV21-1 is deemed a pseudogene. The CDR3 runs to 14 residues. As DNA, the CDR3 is TGTGCCAGCAAGGAGAAGGGGCTCTGCGATGGCTACACCTTC. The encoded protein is CASKEKGLCDGYTF.

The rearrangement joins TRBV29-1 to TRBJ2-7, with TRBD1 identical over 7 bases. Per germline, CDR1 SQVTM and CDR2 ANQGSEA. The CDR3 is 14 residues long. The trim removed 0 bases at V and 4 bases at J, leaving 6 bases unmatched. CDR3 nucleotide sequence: TGCAGCGTTGAAGATGAAGGGGGCGGGTACGAGCAGTACTTC. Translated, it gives CSVEDEGGGYEQYF.

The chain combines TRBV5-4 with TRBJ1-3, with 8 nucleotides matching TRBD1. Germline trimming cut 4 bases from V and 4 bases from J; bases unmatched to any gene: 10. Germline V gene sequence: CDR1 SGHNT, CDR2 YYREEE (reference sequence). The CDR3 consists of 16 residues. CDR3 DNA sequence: TGTGCCAGCAGCCCCCACCCGGGACAGGTAGGAAACACCATATATTTT. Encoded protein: CASSPHPGQVGNTIYF.

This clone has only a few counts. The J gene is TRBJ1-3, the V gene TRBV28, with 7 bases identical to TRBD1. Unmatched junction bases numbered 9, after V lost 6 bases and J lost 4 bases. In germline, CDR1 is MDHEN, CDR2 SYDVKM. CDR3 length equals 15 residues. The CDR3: CASSNTGALGNTIYF. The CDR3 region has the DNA TGTGCCAGCAGCAACACAGGGGCTCTAGGAAACACCATATATTTT.

CDR3 sequence: CASSVTGKLGAVYMNTEAFF. The CDR3, as DNA: TGCGCCAGCAGCGTGACAGGGAAATTAGGGGCTGTCTATATGAACACTGAAGCTTTCTTT. The chain combines TRBV10-1 with TRBJ1-1; TRBD1 aligns across 7 bases. CDR3 length equals 20 residues. Germline CDR1 reads WNHNN; CDR2 reads SYGVQD (reference sequence). V shed 6 bases and J 0 bases; nucleotides not matched to a gene: 22.

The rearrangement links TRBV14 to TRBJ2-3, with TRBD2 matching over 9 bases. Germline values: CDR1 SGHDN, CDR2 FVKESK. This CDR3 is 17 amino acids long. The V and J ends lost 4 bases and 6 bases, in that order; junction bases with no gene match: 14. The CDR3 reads CASSPLSAGGPWDTQYF. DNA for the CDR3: TGTGCCAGCAGCCCCTTGTCTGCGGGAGGGCCTTGGGATACGCAGTATTTT.

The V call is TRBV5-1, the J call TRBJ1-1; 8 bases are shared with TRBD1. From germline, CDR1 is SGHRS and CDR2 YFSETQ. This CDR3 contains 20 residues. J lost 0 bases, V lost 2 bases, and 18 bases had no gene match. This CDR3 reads CASSFSRTGSVRVVNTEAFF. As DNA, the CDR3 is TGCGCCAGCAGCTTCTCCCGGACAGGGTCAGTTAGGGTGGTGAACACTGAAGCTTTCTTT. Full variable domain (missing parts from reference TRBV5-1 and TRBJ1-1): KAGVTQTPRYLIKTRGQQVTLSCSPISGHRSVSWYQQTPGQGLQFLFEYFSETQRNKGNFPGRFSGRQFSNSRSEMNVSTLELGDSALYLCASSFSRTGSVRVVNTEAFFGQGTRLTVV.

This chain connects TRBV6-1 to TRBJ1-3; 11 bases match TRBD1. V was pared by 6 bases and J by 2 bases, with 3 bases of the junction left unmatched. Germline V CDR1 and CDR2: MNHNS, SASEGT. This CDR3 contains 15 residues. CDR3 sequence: CASRAGQGAGNTIYF. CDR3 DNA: TGTGCCAGCAGAGCGGGACAGGGGGCTGGAAACACCATATATTTT.

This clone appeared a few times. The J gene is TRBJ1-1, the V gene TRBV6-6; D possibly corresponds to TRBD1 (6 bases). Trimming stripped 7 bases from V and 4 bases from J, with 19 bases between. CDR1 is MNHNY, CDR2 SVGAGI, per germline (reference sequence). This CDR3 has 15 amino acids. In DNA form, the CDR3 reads TGTGCCAGCACCTCGGGGGGGGCCGTAGGCACTGAAGCTTTCTTT. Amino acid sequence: CASTSGGAVGTEAFF.

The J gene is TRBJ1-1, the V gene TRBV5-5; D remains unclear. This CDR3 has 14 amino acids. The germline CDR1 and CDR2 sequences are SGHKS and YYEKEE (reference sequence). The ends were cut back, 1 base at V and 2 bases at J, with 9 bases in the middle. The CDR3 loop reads CASSLSSANTEAFF. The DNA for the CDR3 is TGTGCCAGCAGCTTGTCCAGCGCAAACACTGAAGCTTTCTTT.

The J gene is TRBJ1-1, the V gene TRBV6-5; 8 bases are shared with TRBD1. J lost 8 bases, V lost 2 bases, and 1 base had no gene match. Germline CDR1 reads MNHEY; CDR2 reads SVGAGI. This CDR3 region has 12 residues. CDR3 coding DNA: TGTGCCAGCAGTTACACAGGGGGGGAAGCTTTCTTT. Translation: CASSYTGGEAFF.

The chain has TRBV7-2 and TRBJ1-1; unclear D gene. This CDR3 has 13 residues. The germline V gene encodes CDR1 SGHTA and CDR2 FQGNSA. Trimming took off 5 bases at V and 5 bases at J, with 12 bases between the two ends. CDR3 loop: CASSREGKTEAFF. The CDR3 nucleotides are TGTGCCAGCAGCCGGGAAGGGAAGACTGAAGCTTTCTTT.

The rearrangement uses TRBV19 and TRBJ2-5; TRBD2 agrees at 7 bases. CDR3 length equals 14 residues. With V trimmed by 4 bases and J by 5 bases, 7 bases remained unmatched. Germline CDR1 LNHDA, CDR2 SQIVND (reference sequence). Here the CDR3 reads CASSTLGGVETQYF. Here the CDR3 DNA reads TGTGCCAGTAGTACCCTGGGAGGGGTTGAGACCCAGTACTTC.

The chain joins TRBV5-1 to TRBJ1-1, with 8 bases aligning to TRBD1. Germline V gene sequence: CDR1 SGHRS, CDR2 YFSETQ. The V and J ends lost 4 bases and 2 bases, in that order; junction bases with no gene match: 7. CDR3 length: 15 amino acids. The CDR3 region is CASSRWAGGNTEAFF. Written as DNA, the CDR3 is TGCGCCAGCAGCCGGTGGGCAGGGGGCAACACTGAAGCTTTCTTT.

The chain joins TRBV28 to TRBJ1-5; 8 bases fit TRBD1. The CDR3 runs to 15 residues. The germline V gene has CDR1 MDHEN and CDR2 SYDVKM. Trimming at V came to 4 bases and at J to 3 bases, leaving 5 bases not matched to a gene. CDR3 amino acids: CASSSGQGPNQPQHF. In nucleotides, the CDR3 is TGTGCCAGCAGTTCCGGACAGGGACCCAATCAGCCCCAGCATTTT.

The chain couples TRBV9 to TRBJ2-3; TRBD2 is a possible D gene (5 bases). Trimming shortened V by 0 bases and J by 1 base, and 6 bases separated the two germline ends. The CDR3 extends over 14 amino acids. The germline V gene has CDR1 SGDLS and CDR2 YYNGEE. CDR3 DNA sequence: TGTGCCAGCAGCGTAGGGACTGGCACAGATACGCAGTATTTT. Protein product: CASSVGTGTDTQYF.

DNA of the CDR3: TGTGCCAGCAGCTGGATCACAGGTCCCTATGGCTACACCTTC. Residues: CASSWITGPYGYTF. This sequence joins TRBV5-4 and TRBJ1-2; possibly TRBD1 for D (5 bases). Germline CDR1 SGHNT, CDR2 YYREEE (reference sequence). The CDR3 is 14 residues long. The germline V and J ends were trimmed by 3 bases and 4 bases, with 13 bases remaining between them. Combining the CDR3 with reference TRBV5-4 and TRBJ1-2 gives the whole variable domain ETGVTQSPTHLIKTRGQQVTLRCSSQSGHNTVSWYQQALGQGPQFIFQYYREEENGRGNFPPRFSGLQFPNYSSELNVNALELDDSALYLCASSWITGPYGYTFGSGTRLTVV.

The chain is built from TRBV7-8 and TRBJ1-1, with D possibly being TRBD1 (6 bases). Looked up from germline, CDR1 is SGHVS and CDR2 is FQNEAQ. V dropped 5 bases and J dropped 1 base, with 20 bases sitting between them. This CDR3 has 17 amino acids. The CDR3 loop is CASSPSRGGLGNTEAFF. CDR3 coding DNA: TGTGCCAGCAGCCCTTCGAGGGGGGGGTTGGGGAACACTGAAGCTTTCTTT.

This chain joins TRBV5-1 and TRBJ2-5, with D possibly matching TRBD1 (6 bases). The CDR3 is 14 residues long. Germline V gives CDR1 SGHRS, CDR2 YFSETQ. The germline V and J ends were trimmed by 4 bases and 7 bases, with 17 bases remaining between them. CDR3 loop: CASSLGQPVVTQYF. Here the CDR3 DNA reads TGCGCCAGCAGCCTTGGACAGCCGGTGGTGACCCAGTACTTC.

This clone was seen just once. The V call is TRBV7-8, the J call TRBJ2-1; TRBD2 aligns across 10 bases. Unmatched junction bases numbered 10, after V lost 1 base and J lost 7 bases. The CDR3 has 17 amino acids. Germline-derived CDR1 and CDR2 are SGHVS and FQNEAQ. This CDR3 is CASSLVPLAGRVNEQFF. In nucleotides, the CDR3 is TGTGCCAGCAGCTTAGTCCCACTAGCGGGGAGAGTTAATGAGCAGTTCTTC.

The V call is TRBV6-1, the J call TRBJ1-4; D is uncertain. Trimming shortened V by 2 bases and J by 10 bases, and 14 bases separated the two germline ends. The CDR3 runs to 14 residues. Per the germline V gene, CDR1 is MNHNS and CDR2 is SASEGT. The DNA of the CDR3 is TGTGCCAGCAGTGAAAATCTAAAGGGAGGAAAACTGTTTTTT. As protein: CASSENLKGGKLFF.

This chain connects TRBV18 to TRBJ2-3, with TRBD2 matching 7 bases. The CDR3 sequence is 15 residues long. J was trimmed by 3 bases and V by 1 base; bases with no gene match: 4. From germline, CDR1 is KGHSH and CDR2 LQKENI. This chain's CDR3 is CASSPLLAETDTQYF. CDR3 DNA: TGTGCCAGCTCACCACTTCTAGCGGAAACAGATACGCAGTATTTT.

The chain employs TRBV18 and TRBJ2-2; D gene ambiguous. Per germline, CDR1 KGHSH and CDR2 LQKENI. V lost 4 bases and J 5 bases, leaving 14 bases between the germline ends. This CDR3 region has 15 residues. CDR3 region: CASSRSMTVTGELFF. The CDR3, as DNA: TGTGCCAGCTCACGCTCGATGACTGTGACCGGGGAGCTGTTTTTT.